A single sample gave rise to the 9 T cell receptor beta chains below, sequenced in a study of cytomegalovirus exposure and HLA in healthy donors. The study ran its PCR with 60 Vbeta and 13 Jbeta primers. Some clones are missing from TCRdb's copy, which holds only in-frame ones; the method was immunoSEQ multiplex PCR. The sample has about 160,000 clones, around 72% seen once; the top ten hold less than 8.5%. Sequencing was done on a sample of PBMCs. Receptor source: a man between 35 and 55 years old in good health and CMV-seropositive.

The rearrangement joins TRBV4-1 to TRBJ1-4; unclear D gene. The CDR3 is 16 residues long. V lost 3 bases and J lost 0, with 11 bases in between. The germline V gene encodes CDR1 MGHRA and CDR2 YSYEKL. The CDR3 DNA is TGCGCCAGCAGCCATATAATTCCTTCAACTAATGAAAAACTGTTTTTT. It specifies CASSHIIPSTNEKLFF.

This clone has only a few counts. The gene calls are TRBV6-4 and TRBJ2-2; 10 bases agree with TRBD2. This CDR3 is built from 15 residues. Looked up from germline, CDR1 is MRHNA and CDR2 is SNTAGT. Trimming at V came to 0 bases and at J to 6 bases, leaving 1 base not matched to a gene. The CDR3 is CASSDSAGGPGELFF. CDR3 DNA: TGTGCCAGCAGTGACTCAGCGGGGGGGCCCGGGGAGCTGTTTTTT.

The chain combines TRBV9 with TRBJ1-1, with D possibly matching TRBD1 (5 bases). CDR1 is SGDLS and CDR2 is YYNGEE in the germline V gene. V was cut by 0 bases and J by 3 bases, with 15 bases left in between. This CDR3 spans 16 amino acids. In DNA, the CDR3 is TGTGCCAGCAGCGTAGGGGCAGGGTGGGGGGACACTGAAGCTTTCTTT. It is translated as CASSVGAGWGDTEAFF.

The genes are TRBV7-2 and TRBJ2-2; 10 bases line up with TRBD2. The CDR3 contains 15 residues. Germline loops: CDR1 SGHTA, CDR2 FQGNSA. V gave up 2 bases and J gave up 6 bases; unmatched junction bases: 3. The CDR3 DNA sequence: TGTGCCAGCAGCTTACAAAGCGGGGGGGCCGGGGAGCTGTTTTTT. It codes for CASSLQSGGAGELFF.

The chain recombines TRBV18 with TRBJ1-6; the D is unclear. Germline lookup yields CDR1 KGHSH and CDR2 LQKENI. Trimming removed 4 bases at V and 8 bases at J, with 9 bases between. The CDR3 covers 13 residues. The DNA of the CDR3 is TGTGCCAGCTCACTATCCGGAGATTCACCCCTCCACTTT. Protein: CASSLSGDSPLHF.

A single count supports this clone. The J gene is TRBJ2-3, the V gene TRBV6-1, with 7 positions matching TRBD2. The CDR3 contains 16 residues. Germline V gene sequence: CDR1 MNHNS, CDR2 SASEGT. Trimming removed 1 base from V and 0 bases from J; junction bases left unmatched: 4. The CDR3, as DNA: TGTGCCAGCAGTGAAGTTGGGGGGGGAAGCACAGATACGCAGTATTTT. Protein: CASSEVGGGSTDTQYF.

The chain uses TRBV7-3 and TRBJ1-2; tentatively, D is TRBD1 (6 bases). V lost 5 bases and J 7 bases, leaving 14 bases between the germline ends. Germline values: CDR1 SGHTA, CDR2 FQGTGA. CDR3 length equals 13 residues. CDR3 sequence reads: CASSVQQGGGYTF. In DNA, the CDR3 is TGTGCCAGCAGCGTACAACAGGGCGGTGGCTACACCTTC.

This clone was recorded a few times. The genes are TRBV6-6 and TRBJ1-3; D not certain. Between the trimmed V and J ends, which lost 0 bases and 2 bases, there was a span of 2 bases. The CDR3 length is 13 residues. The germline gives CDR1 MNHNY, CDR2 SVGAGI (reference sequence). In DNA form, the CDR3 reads TGTGCCAGCAGTTACTCCACTGGAAACACCATATATTTT. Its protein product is CASSYSTGNTIYF.

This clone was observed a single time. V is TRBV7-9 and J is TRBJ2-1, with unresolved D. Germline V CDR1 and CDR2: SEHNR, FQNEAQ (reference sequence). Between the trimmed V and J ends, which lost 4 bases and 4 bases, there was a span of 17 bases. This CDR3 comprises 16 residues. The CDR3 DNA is TGTGCCAGCAGCTCCGACCGGGTGTCAACTTACAATGAGCAGTTCTTC. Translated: CASSSDRVSTYNEQFF.